This entry features one T cell receptor (beta chain) sequence. This sample was taken from a study of technical replicates of blood from a handful of donors. CDR1 is SQVTM and CDR2 is ANQGSEA in the germline V gene. V shed 3 bases, J shed 8 bases, and the junction held 7 bases outside the gene matches. There are 13 residues in the CDR3. Assay: immunoSEQ multiplex PCR; the TCRdb copy retains only in-frame clones and omits some. The sample comprises tens of thousands of clones, more than 90% of which are singletons, and 0.4% to 0.5% rests with the top ten. V and J are TRBV29-1 and TRBJ2-1; TRBD2 matches at 7 bases. The clonotype comes from a human donor in good health. The sample taken for sequencing was T cells isolated from PBMCs. The CDR3 DNA follows: TGCAGCGTTGACACCTGGCGGGAGCATGAGCAGTTCTTC. It encodes CSVDTWREHEQFF.